What follows is one T cell receptor beta chain and its context. The source of the sample is a study of T cell responses to AZD1222 COVID-19 vaccine. Data came from immunoSEQ multiplex PCR; TCRdb stores just in-frame clones and leaves some out. Of over 100,000 clones in the sample, roughly 87% are singletons; the top ten hold 4.5% to 6.5%. This sequence originates from an adult in good health. This specimen was peripheral blood, taken on day 0 of AZD1222 vaccination.

CDR3 sequence: CASSPSSGPGYGYTF. The CDR3 region has the DNA TGTGCCAGCAGCCCCTCGAGCGGGCCGGGGTATGGCTACACCTTC. The rearrangement joins TRBV5-6 to TRBJ1-2, with D unclear. V gave up 4 bases and J gave up 5 bases, with 18 bases separating them. Germline loops: CDR1 SGHDT, CDR2 YYEEEE. This CDR3 is 15 amino acids long.